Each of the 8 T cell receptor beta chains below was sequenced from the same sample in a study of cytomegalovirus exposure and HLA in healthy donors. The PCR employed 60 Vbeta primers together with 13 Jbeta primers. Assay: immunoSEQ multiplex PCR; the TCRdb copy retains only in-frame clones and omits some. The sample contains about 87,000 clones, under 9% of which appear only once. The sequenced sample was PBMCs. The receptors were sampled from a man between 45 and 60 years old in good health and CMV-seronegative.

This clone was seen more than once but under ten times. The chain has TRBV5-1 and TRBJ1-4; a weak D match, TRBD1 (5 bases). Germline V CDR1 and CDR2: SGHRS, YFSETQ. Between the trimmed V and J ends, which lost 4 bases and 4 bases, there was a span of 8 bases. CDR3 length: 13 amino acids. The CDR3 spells CASSGGNNEKLFF. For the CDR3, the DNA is TGCGCCAGCAGCGGGGGGAATAATGAAAAACTGTTTTTT.

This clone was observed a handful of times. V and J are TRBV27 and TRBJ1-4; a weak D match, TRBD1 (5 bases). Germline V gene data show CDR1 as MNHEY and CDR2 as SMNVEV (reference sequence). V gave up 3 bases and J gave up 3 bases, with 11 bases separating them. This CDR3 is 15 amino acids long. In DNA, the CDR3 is TGTGCCAGCAGTTTGGGGGGTACGGCTAATGAAAAACTGTTTTTT. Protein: CASSLGGTANEKLFF.

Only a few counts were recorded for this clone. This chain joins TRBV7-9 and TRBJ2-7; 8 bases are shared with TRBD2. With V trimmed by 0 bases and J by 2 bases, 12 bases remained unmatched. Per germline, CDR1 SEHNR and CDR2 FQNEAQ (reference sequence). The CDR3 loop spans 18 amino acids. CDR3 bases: TGTGCCAGCAGCTTAGCCAATTTAGGCACTAGCGGAACCTACGAGCAGTACTTC. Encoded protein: CASSLANLGTSGTYEQYF.

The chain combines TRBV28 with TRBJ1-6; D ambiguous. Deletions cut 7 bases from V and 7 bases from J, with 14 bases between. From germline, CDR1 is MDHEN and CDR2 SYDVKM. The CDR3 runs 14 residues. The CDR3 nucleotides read TGTGCCAGCATCCCTAGTTGGAACAATTCACCCCTCCACTTT. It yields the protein CASIPSWNNSPLHF.

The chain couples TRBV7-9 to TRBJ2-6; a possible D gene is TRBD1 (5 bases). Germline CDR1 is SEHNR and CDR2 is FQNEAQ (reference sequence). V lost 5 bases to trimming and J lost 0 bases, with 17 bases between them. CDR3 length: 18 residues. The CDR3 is CASSPRAAVPSGANVLTF. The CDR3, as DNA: TGTGCCAGCAGCCCCAGGGCGGCGGTCCCCTCTGGGGCCAACGTCCTGACTTTC. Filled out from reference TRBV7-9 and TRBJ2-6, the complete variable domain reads DTGVSQNPRHKITKRGQNVTFRCDPISEHNRLYWYRQTLGQGPEFLTYFQNEAQLEKSRLLSDRFSAERPKGSFSTLEIQRTEQGDSAMYLCASSPRAAVPSGANVLTFGAGSRLTVL.

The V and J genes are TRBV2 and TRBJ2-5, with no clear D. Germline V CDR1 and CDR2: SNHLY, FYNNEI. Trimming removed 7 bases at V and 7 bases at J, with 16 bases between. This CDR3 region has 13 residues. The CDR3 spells CASIPTRFGTQYF. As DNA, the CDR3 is TGTGCCAGCATACCCACGCGTTTTGGGACCCAGTACTTC.

DNA of the CDR3: TGTGCCAGCGGGTCGGGATACACTGAAGCTTTCTTT. Encoded protein: CASGSGYTEAFF. The chain recombines TRBV6-1 with TRBJ1-1; D remains ambiguous. From germline, CDR1 is MNHNS and CDR2 SASEGT. Trimming took off 8 bases at V and 3 bases at J, with 10 bases between the two ends. This CDR3 is 12 amino acids long.

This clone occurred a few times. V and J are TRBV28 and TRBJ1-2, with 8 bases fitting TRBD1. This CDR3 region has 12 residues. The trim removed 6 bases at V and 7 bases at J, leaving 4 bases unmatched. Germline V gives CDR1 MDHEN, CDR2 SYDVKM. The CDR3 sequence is CASRVTGVGYTF. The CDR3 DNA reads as TGTGCCAGCAGGGTGACAGGGGTTGGCTACACCTTC.